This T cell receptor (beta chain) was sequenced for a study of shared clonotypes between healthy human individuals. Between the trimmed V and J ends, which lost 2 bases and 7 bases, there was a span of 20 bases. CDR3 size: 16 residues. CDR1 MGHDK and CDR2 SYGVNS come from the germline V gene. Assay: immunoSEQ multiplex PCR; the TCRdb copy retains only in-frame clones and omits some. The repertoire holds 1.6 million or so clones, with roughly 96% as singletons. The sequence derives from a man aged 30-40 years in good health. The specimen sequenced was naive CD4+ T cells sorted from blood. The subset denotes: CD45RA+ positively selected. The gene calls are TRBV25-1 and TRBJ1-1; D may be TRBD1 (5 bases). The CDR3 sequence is CASSENQGRVSVEAFF. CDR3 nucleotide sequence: TGTGCCAGCAGTGAAAACCAGGGTCGGGTGAGTGTTGAAGCTTTCTTT.